The 21 T cell receptor beta chains below come from one sample, sequenced in a study of cytomegalovirus exposure and HLA in healthy donors. PCR used 60 Vbeta primers and 13 Jbeta primers. The protocol was immunoSEQ multiplex PCR, while the TCRdb copy is restricted to in-frame clones and leaves out a portion. The profile covers 170,000 or so clones, with around 79% appearing a single time and 0.69% taken by the ten largest. The sequenced sample was PBMCs. These receptors came from a woman aged 35 to 49 in good health and CMV-seronegative.

The V gene is TRBV4-3, the J gene TRBJ1-1, with D unclear. V gave up 0 bases and J gave up 1 base, with 6 bases separating them. This CDR3 is built from 14 residues. Germline V gene sequence: CDR1 LGHNA, CDR2 YSLEER. The CDR3 region is CASSQDFKNTEAFF. Here the CDR3 DNA reads TGCGCCAGCAGCCAAGATTTTAAGAACACTGAAGCTTTCTTT.

The chain combines TRBV6-1 with TRBJ1-1, with D possibly TRBD1 on 5 matching bases. The CDR3 length is 16 residues. V was pared by 3 bases and J by 3 bases, with 17 bases between. The V gene's germline CDR1 is MNHNS and CDR2 SASEGT. This chain's CDR3 is CASSEARQRKYTEAFF. As DNA, the CDR3 is TGTGCCAGCAGTGAGGCTCGACAGAGGAAGTACACTGAAGCTTTCTTT.

The chain is built from TRBV25-1 and TRBJ2-7, with 10 bases aligning to TRBD1. V gave up 5 bases and J gave up 2 bases; unmatched junction bases: 9. The CDR3 totals 16 residues. CDR1 is MGHDK and CDR2 is SYGVNS in the germline V gene. This chain's CDR3 is CASSQPLTGGPYEQYF. The DNA for the CDR3 is TGTGCCAGCAGTCAGCCTTTGACAGGGGGCCCCTACGAGCAGTACTTC.

The rearrangement uses TRBV5-4 and TRBJ2-1; D unresolved. The CDR3 totals 15 residues. Germline V gene sequence: CDR1 SGHNT, CDR2 YYREEE (reference sequence). Trimming pared 0 bases from V and 0 bases from J, leaving 7 bases between. CDR3 sequence: CASSLVDSSYNEQFF. For the CDR3, the DNA is TGTGCCAGCAGCTTGGTAGATAGCTCCTACAATGAGCAGTTCTTC.

The rearrangement links TRBV19 to TRBJ2-1; 9 nucleotides match TRBD2. Looked up from germline, CDR1 is LNHDA and CDR2 is SQIVND (reference sequence). V gave up 5 bases and J gave up 8 bases; unmatched junction bases: 7. The CDR3 is made up of 14 amino acids. CDR3 in amino acids: CASSGAGGGDEQFF. The CDR3 DNA follows: TGTGCCAGTAGTGGAGCGGGGGGCGGGGATGAGCAGTTCTTC.

This rearrangement joins TRBV12-5 to TRBJ2-4; weak D call: TRBD1 (6 bases). Germline values: CDR1 LGHNT, CDR2 FRNRAP. This CDR3 region has 18 residues. V lost 1 base and J 1 base, leaving 17 bases between the germline ends. The CDR3 DNA sequence: TGTGCTAGTGGTTTGGGCCCGGGACACTGGTGGGCCAAAAACATTCAGTACTTC. This encodes CASGLGPGHWWAKNIQYF.

V usage is TRBV5-5 and J usage is TRBJ2-5; D is undetermined. The CDR3 has 15 residues. V was pared by 0 bases and J by 7 bases, with 16 bases between. CDR1 SGHKS and CDR2 YYEKEE come from the germline V gene (reference sequence). Here the CDR3 DNA reads TGTGCCAGCAGCTTGGAGTCTGGGCCCTCGAGGACCCAGTACTTC. Its translation: CASSLESGPSRTQYF.

This chain links TRBV19 with TRBJ1-1, with D possibly TRBD1 on 6 matching bases. The V end was cut by 4 bases, the J end by 1 base, with 10 bases between. The CDR3 has 14 amino acids. Germline CDR1 and CDR2: LNHDA and SQIVND (reference sequence). CDR3 sequence (DNA): TGTGCCAGTAGTAAATACAGGGAGAACACTGAAGCTTTCTTT. It codes for CASSKYRENTEAFF. Together with reference TRBV19 and TRBJ1-1, the CDR3 gives the full variable domain: DGGITQSPKYLFRKEGQNVTLSCEQNLNHDAMYWYRQDPGQGLRLIYYSQIVNDFQKGDIAEGYSVSREKKESFPLTVTSAQKNPTAFYLCASSKYRENTEAFFGQGTRLTVV.

Concerning this clone: Mismatch with germline at one junction end may stem from a read error. The chain has TRBV6-1 and TRBJ1-6; D is unresolved. The CDR3 has 16 amino acids. CDR1 is MNHNS, CDR2 SASEGT, per germline. For the CDR3, the DNA is TGTGCCAGCAGCGAAGCAGGTTTAGCGGCTAATTCACCCCTCCACTTT. Its translation: CASSEAGLAANSPLHF.

This chain connects TRBV4-3 to TRBJ2-7; 7 bases are a match to TRBD2. Germline assignment: CDR1 LGHNA and CDR2 YSLEER. The J segment lost 4 bases and the V segment lost 0 bases, leaving 6 bases of the junction unmatched. The CDR3 covers 15 residues. The CDR3 sequence is CASSQDRLAEYEQYF. The CDR3 region has the DNA TGCGCCAGCAGCCAAGATAGGCTAGCGGAGTACGAGCAGTACTTC.

The J gene is TRBJ2-2, the V gene TRBV5-4; D gene ambiguous. Germline CDR1 SGHNT, CDR2 YYREEE (reference sequence). V was shortened by 0 bases and J by 2 bases, with 5 bases between the two germline ends. This CDR3 comprises 14 residues. The DNA of the CDR3 is TGTGCCAGCAGCTTGGTCGGTAACACCGGGGAGCTGTTTTTT. Its protein is CASSLVGNTGELFF.

The chain combines TRBV30 with TRBJ2-3; D is perhaps TRBD2 (6 bases). The CDR3 sequence is 14 residues long. V dropped 8 bases and J dropped 1 base, with 16 bases sitting between them. Looked up from germline, CDR1 is GTSNPN and CDR2 is SVGIG (reference sequence). The CDR3 DNA reads TGTGCCGGAGGGGCTAGCGCGGGCACAGATACGCAGTATTTT. It specifies CAGGASAGTDTQYF.

The chain employs TRBV28 and TRBJ2-3, with TRBD2 matching 7 bases. CDR1 and CDR2 from the germline V gene are MDHEN and SYDVKM. The CDR3 is 14 residues long. V lost 5 bases and J lost 4; bases outside the gene matches: 6. This chain's CDR3 is CASSRTSWPDTQYF. The DNA of the CDR3 is TGTGCCAGCAGTCGGACTAGTTGGCCAGATACGCAGTATTTT.

This clone was detected only once. The genes are TRBV21-1 and TRBJ2-3; the tabulated D call, TRBD1, remains unverified against the DNA. TRBV21-1 is noted as a pseudogene. The CDR3 sequence is 17 residues long. CDR3 sequence: CASSKALWTGRTDTQYF. In DNA form, the CDR3 reads TGTGCCAGCAGCAAAGCGCTTTGGACAGGGAGGACAGATACGCAGTATTTT.

The gene calls are TRBV7-8 and TRBJ2-5; TRBD1 matches at 8 bases. The CDR3 contains 16 residues. V trimming: 4 bases; J trimming: 4 bases; junction bases outside the gene matches: 11. Per germline, CDR1 SGHVS and CDR2 FQNEAQ. The CDR3 DNA is TGTGCCAGCAGCTCCACCGTCAGGGGGCGCGGAGAGACCCAGTACTTC. It codes for CASSSTVRGRGETQYF.

V usage is TRBV11-2 and J usage is TRBJ1-2, with no clear D. V gave up 4 bases and J gave up 3 bases, with 3 bases separating them. CDR3 length equals 11 residues. Germline CDR1 reads SGHAT; CDR2 reads FQNNGV. In nucleotides, the CDR3 is TGTGCCAGCAGCTCAGACTATGGCTACACCTTC. Translating it yields CASSSDYGYTF. Full variable domain (missing parts from reference TRBV11-2 and TRBJ1-2): EAGVAQSPRYKIIEKRQSVAFWCNPISGHATLYWYQQILGQGPKLLIQFQNNGVVDDSQLPKDRFSAERLKGVDSTLKIQPAKLEDSAVYLCASSSDYGYTFGSGTRLTVV.

A few counts support this clone. V usage is TRBV19 and J usage is TRBJ2-5, with 8 bases matching TRBD1. The last part of the DNA fits TRBJ2-7 better; the J call may be wrong. Per the germline V gene, CDR1 is LNHDA and CDR2 is SQIVND (reference sequence). CDR3 length: 14 residues. The CDR3 DNA sequence: TGTGCCTCCAACCAGGGGGCGCGACGCCACGAGCAGTACTTC. It yields the protein CASNQGARRHEQYF.

This clone was seen a few times. The rearrangement joins TRBV7-9 to TRBJ2-1, with TRBD2 matching over 7 bases. The CDR3 loop spans 15 amino acids. V shed 6 bases and J 6 bases; nucleotides not matched to a gene: 11. Germline CDR1 SEHNR, CDR2 FQNEAQ (reference sequence). CDR3 nucleotides: TGTGCCAGCAGACCCCCTGGGGGGGTAAGCAATGAGCAGTTCTTC. This sequence encodes CASRPPGGVSNEQFF.

This chain connects TRBV11-3 to TRBJ2-1; D is perhaps TRBD1 (5 bases). Looked up from germline, CDR1 is SGHNT and CDR2 is YENEEA. The V end was cut by 3 bases, the J end by 6 bases, with 15 bases between. The CDR3 extends over 15 amino acids. Written as DNA, the CDR3 is TGTGCCAGCAGCTTTGGGGCAGCCAGGACCAATGAGCAGTTCTTC. Its protein is CASSFGAARTNEQFF. Using reference TRBV11-3 and TRBJ2-1 for the parts outside the CDR3, the full variable domain is EAGVVQSPRYKIIEKKQPVAFWCNPISGHNTLYWYLQNLGQGPELLIRYENEEAVDDSQLPKDRFSAERLKGVDSTLKIQPAELGDSAVYLCASSFGAARTNEQFFGPGTRLTVL.

This clone is a singleton in its sample. This chain uses TRBV9 with TRBJ2-7; tentatively, D is TRBD1 (6 bases). Trimming removed 0 bases from V and 3 bases from J, with 13 bases in between. The germline V gene has CDR1 SGDLS and CDR2 YYNGEE. This CDR3 is built from 15 residues. The CDR3 spells CASSVAFDRLYEQYF. In DNA, the CDR3 is TGTGCCAGCAGCGTAGCTTTTGACAGGCTCTACGAGCAGTACTTC.

The V gene is TRBV9, the J gene TRBJ2-5, with 9 bases matching TRBD1. Germline CDR1 reads SGDLS; CDR2 reads YYNGEE. CDR3 length equals 15 residues. The V gene end was trimmed by 7 bases and the J gene end by 1 base; junction bases not matched to a gene: 8. In DNA form, the CDR3 reads TGTGCCAGCTATGACAGGGGGAGGATCCAAGAGACCCAGTACTTC. The encoded protein is CASYDRGRIQETQYF.